This T cell receptor (beta chain) was documented in a study of shared clonotypes between healthy human individuals. Splitting the CD4+ cells yielded a CD45RA+ naive subset and a CD45RA-negative memory subset. The germline CDR1 and CDR2 sequences are KGHSH and LQKENI. The V end was cut by 3 bases, the J end by 7 bases, with 16 bases between. The CDR3 spans 15 residues. Sequenced by immunoSEQ multiplex PCR; TCRdb stores in-frame clones only, minus some. This table holds around 2.1 million clones, 90% to 96% found once. Sequenced input: naive CD4+ T cells sorted from blood. Noted subset: CD45RA+ positively selected. V is TRBV18 and J is TRBJ1-5; D not certain. The origin of this receptor is a man between 18 and 35 years old in good health. CDR3 amino acids: CASSPRSGEGQPQHF. Written as DNA, the CDR3 is TGTGCCAGCTCACCTCGCTCGGGCGAGGGCCAGCCCCAGCATTTT.